Shown below are 25 T cell receptor beta chains from a single sample sequenced in a study of shared clonotypes between healthy human individuals (dated by TCRdb to 2018 to 2020). Libraries were constructed by the immunoSEQ multiplex PCR assay. The table was pulled from immuneACCESS by TCRdb, which kept in-frame rearrangements only. Such tables lose some clones; where checked, under half of the loss comes from unresolved V genes, and the rest has no known cause. The sample table shows about 1 million clones, and roughly 80% are seen once. About 1.4% of the sample goes to the ten largest clones. Material: memory CD4+ T cells sorted from blood. The cell subset or site label, as the study defines it: CD45RA-negative fraction. All receptors derive from a man younger than 35 in good health.

The chain employs TRBV5-1 and TRBJ2-1, with 11 bases lining up with TRBD2. V was pared by 1 base and J by 7 bases, with 7 bases of the junction left unmatched. Germline V CDR1 and CDR2: SGHRS, YFSETQ. This CDR3 is built from 16 residues. CDR3 loop: CASSLIGPSGGNEQFF. CDR3 nucleotide sequence: TGCGCCAGCAGCTTGATCGGTCCTAGCGGGGGGAATGAGCAGTTCTTC.

The chain combines TRBV6-6 with TRBJ2-7; the D call may be TRBD1 or TRBD2 (5 bases each). With 6 bases removed from V and 1 base from J, the gap between germline ends came to 10 bases. CDR1 and CDR2 (germline): MNHNY, SVGAGI (reference sequence). The CDR3 contains 13 residues. The CDR3 sequence: CASRSRESYEQYF. CDR3 nucleotides: TGTGCCAGCAGGAGCAGGGAGTCCTACGAGCAGTACTTC.

This clone was recorded many times. The chain couples TRBV4-1 to TRBJ1-5; maybe TRBD1 (6 bases). There are 15 residues in the CDR3. V dropped 0 bases and J dropped 6 bases, with 12 bases sitting between them. Germline V gene lookup returns CDR1 MGHRA and CDR2 YSYEKL. The CDR3 nucleotides read TGCGCCAGCAGCCAAGATCTTGGAGGGGGTCAGCCCCAGCATTTT. It is translated as CASSQDLGGGQPQHF.

The rearrangement joins TRBV18 to TRBJ2-7; TRBD1 might be the D (6 bases). The germline V gene has CDR1 KGHSH and CDR2 LQKENI. This CDR3 is 11 amino acids long. V lost 5 bases, J lost 4 bases, and 6 bases lay in between. CDR3 sequence (DNA): TGTGCCAGCTCAACAGGGTACGAGCAGTACTTC. Translation: CASSTGYEQYF.

This chain joins TRBV2 and TRBJ1-3; D unclear. Germline V gene sequence: CDR1 SNHLY, CDR2 FYNNEI. The CDR3 length is 16 residues. Trimming shortened V by 2 bases and J by 4 bases, and 15 bases separated the two germline ends. CDR3 amino acids: CASSETGRLSGNTIYF. In nucleotides, the CDR3 is TGTGCCAGCAGTGAAACGGGCAGACTTTCCGGAAACACCATATATTTT.

The rearrangement uses TRBV14 and TRBJ1-3; TRBD1 is a possible D gene (5 bases). The CDR3 spans 16 residues. CDR1 is SGHDN, CDR2 FVKESK, per germline. V lost 0 bases and J lost 2, with 11 bases in between. Here the CDR3 DNA reads TGTGCCAGCAGCCAAGAAGAGGGGTTCCCTGGAAACACCATATATTTT. Amino acids: CASSQEEGFPGNTIYF. Full variable domain (remainder filled in from reference TRBV14 and TRBJ1-3): EAGVTQFPSHSVIEKGQTVTLRCDPISGHDNLYWYRRVMGKEIKFLLHFVKESKQDESGMPNNRFLAERTGGTYSTLKVQPAELEDSGVYFCASSQEEGFPGNTIYFGEGSWLTVV.

The rearrangement uses TRBV7-9 and TRBJ2-5; TRBD2 might be the D (7 bases). The V end lost 5 bases, the J end lost 5 bases, and 21 bases lay between the germline ends. The germline gives CDR1 SEHNR, CDR2 FQNEAQ (reference sequence). CDR3 length: 16 amino acids. The CDR3 DNA reads TGTGCCAGCAGCCCAGGGGCTCTAGCGGTCTTGGAGACCCAGTACTTC. This gives the protein CASSPGALAVLETQYF.

This clone appeared once. The rearrangement uses TRBV7-2 and TRBJ2-2, with a weak D call TRBD2 (5 bases). Trimming cost V 5 bases and J 7 bases, with 14 bases left between them. In germline, CDR1 is SGHTA, CDR2 FQGNSA. The length of the CDR3 is 14 residues. CDR3 protein: CASSQSVGLGELFF. CDR3 nucleotides: TGTGCCAGCAGCCAGTCAGTAGGACTCGGGGAGCTGTTTTTT.

The chain recombines TRBV19 with TRBJ2-6; D ambiguous. This CDR3 comprises 15 residues. The germline V gene encodes CDR1 LNHDA and CDR2 SQIVND (reference sequence). V was shortened by 1 base and J by 3 bases, with 7 bases between the two germline ends. Written as DNA, the CDR3 is TGTGCCAGTAGTATAGGACAACTTGGGGCCAACGTCCTGACTTTC. Translation: CASSIGQLGANVLTF.

Concerning this clone itself: A junction end diverges from the germline sequence, so it may reflect a read error. The chain has TRBV28 and TRBJ2-7; D is perhaps TRBD1 (6 bases). CDR3 length equals 12 residues. Germline CDR1 MDHEN, CDR2 SYDVKM. CDR3 loop: CAISLTGREQYF. The CDR3 DNA is TGTGCCATCAGTTTGACAGGTCGCGAGCAGTACTTC.

The chain links TRBV11-2 to TRBJ2-5; 7 nucleotides match TRBD1. Germline-derived CDR1 and CDR2 are SGHAT and FQNNGV. The CDR3 spans 15 residues. Germline trimming cut 5 bases from V and 5 bases from J; bases unmatched to any gene: 11. CDR3 bases: TGTGCCAGCAGCGTCGACGACAGGGTGGTTGAGACCCAGTACTTC. It codes for CASSVDDRVVETQYF.

V gene TRBV6-6 combines with J gene TRBJ1-1; no firm D call. V gave up 5 bases and J gave up 8 bases, with 12 bases separating them. The CDR3 sequence is 12 residues long. CDR1 MNHNY and CDR2 SVGAGI come from the germline V gene (reference sequence). Here the CDR3 DNA reads TGTGCCAGCAGTCGGACTCGTTGGGAAGCTTTCTTT. Translation gives CASSRTRWEAFF.

The rearrangement links TRBV30 to TRBJ1-5; a possible D gene is TRBD1 (5 bases). Germline V CDR1 and CDR2: GTSNPN, SVGIG (reference sequence). The V and J ends lost 4 bases and 1 base respectively, with 17 bases between them. This CDR3 has 16 amino acids. CDR3 region: CAWTPLGVGSNQPQHF. The CDR3 DNA sequence: TGTGCCTGGACTCCCCTAGGGGTCGGGAGCAATCAGCCCCAGCATTTT.

The sample holds one count of this clone. This rearrangement joins TRBV9 to TRBJ2-7; D may be TRBD2 (6 bases). CDR3 length: 15 residues. CDR1 is SGDLS, CDR2 YYNGEE, per germline. Trimming took off 3 bases at V and 2 bases at J, with 15 bases between the two ends. CDR3 loop: CASSAQAGIPYEQYF. In nucleotides, the CDR3 is TGTGCCAGCAGCGCCCAGGCGGGGATCCCCTACGAGCAGTACTTC.

At least ten counts were recorded for this clone. The chain has TRBV7-2 and TRBJ1-1; no reliable D call. The CDR3 is made up of 18 amino acids. V lost 1 base, J lost 0 bases, and 18 bases lay in between. Germline CDR1 reads SGHTA; CDR2 reads FQGNSA. For the CDR3, the DNA is TGTGCCAGCAGCTTAGGGTCGATGAGACAATTGATGAACACTGAAGCTTTCTTT. This gives the protein CASSLGSMRQLMNTEAFF.

The rearrangement links TRBV21-1 to TRBJ2-7. TRBV21-1 is recorded as a pseudogene. The CDR3 spans 11 residues. The CDR3 bases are TGTGCCAGCAGGCACTCCTACGAGCAGTACTTC. Residues: CASRHSYEQYF.

In its sample, this clone was seen many times. The DNA for the CDR3 is TGTGCCAGCAGCTTGGGAGAGGGCTACGAGCAGTACTTC. As protein: CASSLGEGYEQYF. The chain couples TRBV5-8 to TRBJ2-7; D might be TRBD2 (5 bases). This CDR3 spans 13 amino acids. Germline-derived CDR1 and CDR2 are SGHTS and YDEGEE. The V end lost 0 bases, the J end lost 3 bases, and 7 bases lay between the germline ends. The entire variable domain, with the rest obtained from reference TRBV5-8 and TRBJ2-7, is as follows: EAGVTQSPTHLIKTRGQQATLRCSPISGHTSVYWYQQALGLGLQFLLWYDEGEERNRGNFPPRFSGRQFPNYSSELNVNALELEDSALYLCASSLGEGYEQYFGPGTRLTVT.

The chain joins TRBV7-2 to TRBJ2-2, with a tentative D call TRBD2 (5 bases). The CDR3 spans 14 residues. CDR1 and CDR2 from the germline V gene are SGHTA and FQGNSA. V was trimmed by 5 bases and J by 7 bases, leaving 14 bases between them. The CDR3 nucleotides read TGTGCCAGCAGCGTCACCGGGAATGTCGGGGAGCTGTTTTTT. This gives the protein CASSVTGNVGELFF.

This rearrangement joins TRBV7-9 to TRBJ2-7; possible D gene TRBD1, 6 bases. Germline V lookup: CDR1 SEHNR, CDR2 FQNEAQ (reference sequence). This CDR3 comprises 14 residues. The V and J ends lost 0 bases and 2 bases respectively, with 8 bases between them. The CDR3 nucleotides are TGTGCCAGCAGCTTAGCGGGGGCCCCCTACGAGCAGTACTTC. Translation: CASSLAGAPYEQYF.

The chain combines TRBV30 with TRBJ2-3, with 11 positions matching TRBD2. CDR1 and CDR2 (germline): GTSNPN, SVGIG (reference sequence). The CDR3 length is 17 residues. Trimming cost V 0 bases and J 3 bases; bases outside gene matches: 8. CDR3 region: CAWSVKIGTSGTDTQYF. The CDR3 DNA sequence: TGTGCCTGGAGTGTAAAAATCGGGACTAGCGGTACAGATACGCAGTATTTT.

The gene calls are TRBV25-1 and TRBJ2-6; D possibly corresponds to TRBD2 (6 bases). CDR3 size: 14 residues. The V end lost 6 bases, the J end lost 2 bases, and 8 bases lay between the germline ends. Germline loops: CDR1 MGHDK, CDR2 SYGVNS. The CDR3 region has the DNA TGTGCCAGCAGGCCGGGGGCTGGGGCCAACGTCCTGACTTTC. It specifies CASRPGAGANVLTF. The complete variable domain, with remaining parts taken from reference TRBV25-1 and TRBJ2-6, reads EADIYQTPRYLVIGTGKKITLECSQTMGHDKMYWYQQDPGMELHLIHYSYGVNSTEKGDLSSESTVSRIRTEHFPLTLESARPSHTSQYLCASRPGAGANVLTFGAGSRLTVL.

The chain joins TRBV4-1 to TRBJ1-2, with D uncertain. The CDR3 has 14 residues. CDR1 and CDR2 from the germline V gene are MGHRA and YSYEKL. Trimming removed 1 base from V and 4 bases from J, with 10 bases in between. The CDR3 loop reads CASSQGGWGYGYTF. CDR3 nucleotide sequence: TGCGCCAGCAGCCAAGGGGGTTGGGGCTATGGCTACACCTTC.

This clone was counted once. This rearrangement joins TRBV4-3 to TRBJ1-1, with D perhaps matching TRBD1 (6 bases). Trimming shortened V by 0 bases and J by 3 bases, and 8 bases separated the two germline ends. This CDR3 is 14 amino acids long. Germline V gene lookup returns CDR1 LGHNA and CDR2 YSLEER. The CDR3: CASSQEGAYTEAFF. The CDR3 nucleotides are TGCGCCAGCAGCCAAGAGGGGGCCTACACTGAAGCTTTCTTT.

Concerning this clone: Additional DNA sequences in this sample encode the identical CDR3. The chain links TRBV7-2 to TRBJ2-7, with D unresolved. V lost 0 bases and J lost 2, with 5 bases in between. The length of the CDR3 is 13 residues. Germline V gene lookup returns CDR1 SGHTA and CDR2 FQGNSA. The DNA of the CDR3 is TGTGCCAGCAGCTTAGCCTCACCCTACGAGCAGTACTTC. As protein: CASSLASPYEQYF. The full variable domain, its missing parts supplied by reference TRBV7-2 and TRBJ2-7, is GAGVSQSPSNKVTEKGKDVELRCDPISGHTALYWYRQSLGQGLEFLIYFQGNSAPDKSGLPSDRFSAERTGGSVSTLTIQRTQQEDSAVYLCASSLASPYEQYFGPGTRLTVT.

The chain carries TRBV7-2 and TRBJ1-6; 7 nucleotides match TRBD1. Per the germline V gene, CDR1 is SGHTA and CDR2 is FQGNSA. The trim removed 5 bases at V and 9 bases at J, leaving 10 bases unmatched. This CDR3 has 15 amino acids. CDR3 coding DNA: TGTGCCAGCAGCCCGCCGGGAGGGGGCTCTTCACCCCTCCACTTT. Translating it yields CASSPPGGGSSPLHF.